The rows below give T cell receptor beta chains drawn from one sample of a study of T cell responses to AZD1222 COVID-19 vaccine. Profiled with immunoSEQ multiplex PCR; TCRdb holds only in-frame clones, not every one. Of roughly 120,000 clones listed, roughly 89% are singletons. This specimen consisted of peripheral blood, obtained on day 0 of AZD1222 vaccination. These receptors came from an adult in good health. Both conserved end residues are part of each CDR3. A D gene is named only where the DNA matches it firmly. The size of a clone is reported for some rows only, either as once, few or many, or as a class for expanded clones.

clone_size j_call d_call v_call cdr3_aa cdr3_nt
once TRBJ1-2 TRBD1 TRBV18 CASSPGTGGKIGYTF TGTGCCAGCTCACCCGGGACAGGGGGAAAGATAGGCTACACCTTC
NA TRBJ2-7 TRBD2 TRBV6-1 CASSEAGTSYEQYF TGTGCCAGCAGTGAAGCCGGGACTAGCTACGAGCAGTACTTC
NA TRBJ2-7 NA TRBV5-6 CASSRDAGPYEQYF TGTGCCAGCAGCCGGGACGCAGGCCCCTACGAGCAGTACTTC
NA TRBJ2-5 NA TRBV19 CATSIGETQYF TGTGCCACCTCGATTGGGGAGACCCAGTACTTC
NA TRBJ1-5 NA TRBV28 CASSFSSNQPQHF TGTGCCAGCAGTTTCTCGAGCAATCAGCCCCAGCATTTT
NA TRBJ2-1 TRBD2 TRBV10-2 CATQGRLAGGSSYNEQFF TGCGCCACCCAGGGACGACTAGCGGGAGGATCCTCCTACAATGAGCAGTTCTTC
NA TRBJ1-6 TRBD1 TRBV6-4 CASSRQGGSSPLHF TGTGCCAGCAGCCGACAGGGGGGTAGTTCACCCCTCCACTTT
NA TRBJ2-3 TRBD2 TRBV5-1 CASSSLTSGGPADTQYF TGCGCCAGCAGCTCCCTGACTAGCGGGGGGCCAGCAGATACGCAGTATTTT
NA TRBJ2-7 TRBD1 TRBV27 CASSTGGDYEQYF TGTGCCAGCAGTACAGGGGGAGACTACGAGCAGTACTTC
NA TRBJ2-7 NA TRBV2 CASSGARALYEQYF TGTGCCAGCAGTGGGGCCCGGGCCCTTTACGAGCAGTACTTC
NA TRBJ1-3 NA TRBV3-1/TRBV3-2 CASSRDGTSGNTIYF TGTGCCAGCAGTCGGGACGGAACCTCTGGAAACACCATATATTTT
NA TRBJ2-1 NA TRBV6-6 CASSYSTGNEQFF TGTGCCAGCAGTTACTCGACAGGCAATGAGCAGTTCTTC
NA TRBJ1-1 NA TRBV7-2 CASSPTTRRGTEAFF TGTGCCAGCAGCCCAACGACCCGAAGGGGCACTGAAGCTTTCTTT
few TRBJ1-5 NA TRBV3-1/TRBV3-2 CASSQATGNQPQHF TGTGCCAGCAGCCAAGCCACAGGGAATCAGCCCCAGCATTTT
NA TRBJ2-3 TRBD2 TRBV28 CASRGAGAPGNTQYF TGTGCCAGCAGGGGAGCGGGGGCGCCGGGAAATACGCAGTATTTT
NA TRBJ2-5 NA TRBV3-1/TRBV3-2 CASGPGTQYF TGTGCCAGCGGGCCGGGGACCCAGTACTTC
few TRBJ1-3 NA TRBV29-1 CSVEQANSGNTIYF TGCAGCGTTGAACAGGCAAACTCTGGAAACACCATATATTTT
NA TRBJ1-1 NA TRBV6-1 CASSEWGAGNTEAFF TGTGCCAGCAGTGAATGGGGGGCGGGGAACACTGAAGCTTTCTTT
once TRBJ1-2 NA TRBV6-5 CASSYSWTDYGYTF TGTGCCAGCAGTTACTCGTGGACTGACTATGGCTACACCTTC
NA TRBJ1-4 TRBD1 TRBV5-1 CASSLPGGATNEKLFF TGCGCCAGCAGCTTACCAGGGGGGGCAACTAATGAAAAACTGTTTTTT
NA TRBJ1-1 TRBD1 TRBV6-5 CASRGTGTRGTEAFF TGTGCCAGCAGGGGGACAGGGACGAGGGGTACTGAAGCTTTCTTT
NA TRBJ2-2 NA TRBV11-3 CASSERGEITGELFF TGTGCCAGCAGCGAAAGGGGGGAAATCACCGGGGAGCTGTTTTTT
few TRBJ2-1 NA TRBV5-4 CASSLPYNEQFF TGTGCCAGCAGCTTGCCCTACAATGAGCAGTTCTTC
NA TRBJ2-1 TRBD2 TRBV12-5 CASAQGGLADNEQFF TGTGCTAGTGCCCAAGGGGGACTAGCGGACAATGAGCAGTTCTTC
NA TRBJ1-3 NA TRBV4-1 CASRGARGENTIYF TGCGCCAGCAGGGGGGCAAGGGGAGAAAACACCATATATTTT
once TRBJ2-7 NA TRBV28 CASSFLSYEQYF TGTGCCAGCAGTTTCCTCTCCTACGAGCAGTACTTC
NA TRBJ1-2 NA TRBV5-6 CARSLGNYGYTF TGTGCCAGGTCTCTGGGGAACTATGGCTACACCTTC
NA TRBJ1-1 NA TRBV18 CASTGSQVSGGAEAFF TGTGCCAGCACCGGGAGCCAGGTCAGCGGCGGCGCTGAAGCTTTCTTT
NA TRBJ1-1 NA TRBV2 CASTITTVNTEAFF TGTGCCAGCACGATAACGACGGTGAACACTGAAGCTTTCTTT
NA TRBJ1-4 TRBD1 TRBV7-2 CASSLVGTGVEKLFF TGTGCCAGCAGCTTAGTGGGGACAGGGGTTGAAAAACTGTTTTTT
once TRBJ1-2 TRBD1 TRBV12-3/TRBV12-4 CASSRDSYGYTF TGTGCCAGCAGTCGGGACAGCTATGGCTACACCTTC
NA TRBJ1-4 NA TRBV30 CAWSDQAGVEKLFF TGTGCCTGGAGTGACCAGGCCGGAGTTGAAAAACTGTTTTTT
NA TRBJ2-2 NA TRBV18 CASPKAGGQSGELFF TGTGCCAGCCCCAAAGCCGGGGGGCAATCCGGGGAGCTGTTTTTT
NA TRBJ1-3 NA TRBV27 CASSLWLGNTIYF TGTGCCAGCAGTCTTTGGCTTGGAAACACCATATATTTT
NA TRBJ2-5 NA TRBV19 CASSSLGQGRETQYF TGTGCCAGTAGTTCGTTGGGCCAAGGCCGGGAGACCCAGTACTTC
NA TRBJ1-4 NA TRBV19 CASSINPGRTNEKLFF TGTGCCAGTAGTATCAATCCGGGAAGGACTAATGAAAAACTGTTTTTT
NA TRBJ1-2 TRBD1 TRBV29-1 CSVRGQGSYTF TGCAGCGTTAGGGGACAGGGGAGCTACACCTTC
NA TRBJ1-6 NA TRBV5-4 CASSLGQANSPLHF TGTGCCAGCAGCTTGGGGCAGGCCAATTCACCCCTCCACTTT
NA TRBJ2-5 TRBD2 TRBV15 CATSRDGQGRETRETQYF TGTGCCACCAGCAGAGATGGCCAAGGGCGGGAGACTCGGGAGACCCAGTACTTC
NA TRBJ2-2 NA TRBV18 CASSRMADNTGELFF TGTGCCAGCTCCCGCATGGCAGACAACACCGGGGAGCTGTTTTTT
NA TRBJ1-1 NA TRBV5-5 CASSLGGTITEAFF TGTGCCAGCAGCTTGGGGGGAACGATCACTGAAGCTTTCTTT
once TRBJ2-3 TRBD2 TRBV5-4 CASSSRTSGRTDTQYF TGTGCCAGCAGCTCTCGGACTAGCGGCCGCACAGATACGCAGTATTTT
NA TRBJ1-1 NA TRBV29-1 CSVEPGFGTEAFF TGCAGCGTTGAACCAGGGTTCGGCACTGAAGCTTTCTTT
once TRBJ2-5 NA TRBV19 CASSIVSAGSETQYF TGTGCCAGTAGTATTGTATCCGCGGGGTCGGAGACCCAGTACTTC
NA TRBJ1-4 NA TRBV4-2 CASSPEGGEKLFF TGTGCCAGCAGCCCAGAAGGGGGTGAAAAACTGTTTTTT
NA TRBJ2-5 NA TRBV3-1/TRBV3-2 CASSQKGLNQETQYF TGTGCCAGCAGCCAAAAGGGGCTCAACCAAGAGACCCAGTACTTC
once TRBJ2-5 TRBD2 TRBV4-1 CASSQWGLAGGETQYF TGCGCCAGCAGCCAATGGGGACTAGCGGGAGGGGAGACCCAGTACTTC
NA TRBJ1-5 NA TRBV27 CASSPAGTTGNQPQHF TGTGCCAGCAGTCCCGCCGGTACGACTGGCAATCAGCCCCAGCATTTT
NA TRBJ2-1 TRBD2 TRBV9 CASTLARTSGSYNEQFF TGTGCCAGCACCCTTGCCAGGACTAGCGGGTCCTACAATGAGCAGTTCTTC
NA TRBJ2-7 NA TRBV6-5 CASSPKAISYEQYF TGTGCCAGCAGCCCGAAAGCTATCTCCTACGAGCAGTACTTC
NA TRBJ2-1 TRBD1 TRBV7-9 CASSSLTGLNEQFF TGTGCCAGCAGCTCCCTGACAGGGTTGAATGAGCAGTTCTTC
NA TRBJ1-6 TRBD1 TRBV14 CASSQGSGTGSSPLHF TGTGCCAGCAGCCAAGGGTCCGGGACAGGGTCTTCACCCCTCCACTTT
once TRBJ2-5 NA TRBV5-4 CASSLGALANKETQYF TGTGCCAGCAGCTTGGGCGCCCTGGCGAACAAAGAGACCCAGTACTTC
NA TRBJ2-7 NA TRBV6-5 CATPHEESYEQYF TGTGCCACACCACATGAGGAATCATACGAGCAGTACTTC
NA TRBJ2-7 TRBD1 TRBV6-1 CASSEMDRGYEQYF TGTGCCAGCAGTGAAATGGACAGGGGCTACGAGCAGTACTTC
NA TRBJ1-3 TRBD1 TRBV2 CASSRDTGGGNTIYF TGTGCCAGCAGTAGAGATACAGGGGGCGGAAACACCATATATTTT
NA TRBJ2-1 TRBD2 TRBV7-8 CASSRGTSGRSEQFF TGTGCCAGCAGCCGAGGGACTAGCGGGAGGTCTGAGCAGTTCTTC